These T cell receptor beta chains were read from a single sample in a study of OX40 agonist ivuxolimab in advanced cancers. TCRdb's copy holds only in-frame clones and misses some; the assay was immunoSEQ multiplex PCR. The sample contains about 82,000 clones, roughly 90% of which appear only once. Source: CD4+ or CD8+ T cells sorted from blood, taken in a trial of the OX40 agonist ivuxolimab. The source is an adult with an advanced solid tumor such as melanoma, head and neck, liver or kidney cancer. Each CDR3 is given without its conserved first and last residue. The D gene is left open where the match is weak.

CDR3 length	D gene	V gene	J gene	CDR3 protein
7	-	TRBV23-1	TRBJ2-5	ASMKTQY
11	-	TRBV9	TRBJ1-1	ASSPGWGTEAF
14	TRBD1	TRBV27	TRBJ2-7	ASSSADRLTSYEQY
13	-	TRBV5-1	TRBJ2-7	ASSLAGVGVYEQY
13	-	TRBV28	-	ASRKTDLRVYEQY
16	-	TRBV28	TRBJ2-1	ASSLLLEAGRTYNEQF
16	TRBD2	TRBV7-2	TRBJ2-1	ASSLAPLGGSTLNEQF
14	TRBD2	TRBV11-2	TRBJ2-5	ASSTGLAGGLETQY
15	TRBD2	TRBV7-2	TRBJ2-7	ASSPQGLLAGVTEQY
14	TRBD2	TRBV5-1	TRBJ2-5	ASSPGLAPDKETQY
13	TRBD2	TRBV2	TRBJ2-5	ASSWGEGPKETQY
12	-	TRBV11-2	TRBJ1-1	ASSTTFGNTEAF
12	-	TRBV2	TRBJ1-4	ASWAAYTNEKLF
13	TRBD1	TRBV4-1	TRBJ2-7	ASSPSGTESYEQY
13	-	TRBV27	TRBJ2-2	ASSPTLANTGELF
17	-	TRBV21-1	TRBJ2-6	ASSKGKTGGDSGANVLT
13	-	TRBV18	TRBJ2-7	ASSPTGVVTYEQY
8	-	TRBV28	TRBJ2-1	ASEANEQF
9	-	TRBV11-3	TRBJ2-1	ASSLDRGQF
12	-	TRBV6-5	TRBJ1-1	ASSEWEGNTEAF